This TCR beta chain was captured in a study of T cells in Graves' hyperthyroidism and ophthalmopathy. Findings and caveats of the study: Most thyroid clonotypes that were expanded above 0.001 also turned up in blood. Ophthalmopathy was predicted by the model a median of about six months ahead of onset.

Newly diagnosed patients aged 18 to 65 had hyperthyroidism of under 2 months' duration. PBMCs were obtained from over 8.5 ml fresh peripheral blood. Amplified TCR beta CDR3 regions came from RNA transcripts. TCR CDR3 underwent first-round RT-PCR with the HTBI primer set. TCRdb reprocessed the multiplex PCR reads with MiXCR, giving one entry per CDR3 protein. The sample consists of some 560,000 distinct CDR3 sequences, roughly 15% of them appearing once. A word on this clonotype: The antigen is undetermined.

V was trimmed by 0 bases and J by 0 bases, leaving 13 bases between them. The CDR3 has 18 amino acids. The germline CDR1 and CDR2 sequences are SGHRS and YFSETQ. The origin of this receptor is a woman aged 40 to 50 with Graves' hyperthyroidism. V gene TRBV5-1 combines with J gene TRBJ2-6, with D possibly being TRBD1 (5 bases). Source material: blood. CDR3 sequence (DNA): TGCGCCAGCAGCTTGGGGGGCACAGGCCGCTCTGGGGCCAACGTCCTGACTTTC. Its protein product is CASSLGGTGRSGANVLTF.